This TCR beta chain comes out of a study of persistence of HIV-infected CD4 T cells. Study-wide background: Blood samples, up to roughly 200 mL, came from multiple time points, except a couple of leukapheresis donors sampled once.

The length of the CDR3 is 13 residues. V was pared by 0 bases and J by 3 bases, with 6 bases between. CDR1 and CDR2 from the germline V gene are MNHEY and SVGAGI. The stimulus was lysate of CMV-infected fibroblasts, around 10 ug/mL. Memory cells lacking CD40L and CD69 with high CD45RO were sorted. For at least 4 years, plasma HIV-1 RNA was undetectable (<50 copies/mL). About this clone itself: What it binds is not known.

Overall study results and limits: TCR oligoclonality correlated with proviral oligoclonality in the same sorted populations.

Sequencing used immunoSEQ version 4 in survey mode. Using immunoSEQ multiplex PCR, the repertoire was profiled, and TCRdb retains in-frame clones only, with some absent. The sample shows 30,000 to 45,000 clones, around 80% of them seen only once. This specimen consisted of CD4+ T cells sorted from PBMCs after roughly 17-hour stimulation, obtained from a patient who received antiretroviral therapy. This chain uses TRBV6-5 with TRBJ2-7; the D is unclear. This clonotype was sampled from an adult man with HIV who was CMV-seropositive. The CDR3 reads CASSYSGYYEQYF. CDR3 sequence (DNA): TGTGCCAGCAGTTACTCGGGCTACTACGAGCAGTACTTC.